This T cell receptor (beta chain) came from a study of cytomegalovirus exposure and HLA in healthy donors. This clone was seen just once. This CDR3 comprises 14 residues. The germline gives CDR1 SGHRS, CDR2 YFSETQ. Trimming cost V 0 bases and J 5 bases, with 11 bases left between them. The donors (healthy individuals) were bone marrow donors. PCR primers comprised 60 Vbeta and 13 Jbeta primers. The authors' processing: Later work found around 80 million unique TCR beta chains, with 9.5 million to 11 million shared. Repertoires were generated with immunoSEQ multiplex PCR, while TCRdb's copy carries only in-frame clones and drops some. Clone size and the V and J calls come from that table; the DNA yielded D and trimming. The sample gives approximately 140,000 clones, about four fifths of which show up once; around 4.5% is in the top ten.

Specimen: PBMCs. This TCR came from a man aged 35-49 years in good health and CMV-seropositive. This chain uses TRBV5-1 with TRBJ2-5; D might be TRBD1 (5 bases). CDR3 nucleotides: TGCGCCAGCAGCTTGGAGGGGCCAGGGGAGACCCAGTACTTC. Residues: CASSLEGPGETQYF.